This is a list of T cell receptor beta chains from one sample in a study of blood T cell repertoires in COVID-19. Assay used: immunoSEQ multiplex PCR; TCRdb lists only in-frame clones, some missing. The sample has about 100,000 clones, around 81% seen once. Sequenced sample: peripheral blood. The receptors derive from a man between 45 and 60 years old who had recovered from COVID-19. Both conserved end residues are part of each CDR3. A D gene is named only where the DNA matches it firmly.

v_call	d_call	j_call	cdr3_aa
TRBV4-2	-	TRBJ1-3	CASSQVAGEGNTIYF
TRBV19	-	TRBJ2-3	CASSIERGNTQYF
TRBV7-9	-	TRBJ1-1	CASSNTGSEAFF
TRBV7-2	-	TRBJ1-1	CASSLVLTEAFF
TRBV19	TRBD2	TRBJ2-1	CASSIVASGNYNEQFF
TRBV24-1	TRBD2	TRBJ2-7	CATSTGGHPEQYF
TRBV4-2	TRBD2	TRBJ2-3	CASSQDSSGRADTQYF
TRBV28	-	TRBJ2-7	CASRGSNPFEQYF
TRBV5-6	-	TRBJ2-3	CASSLFGGGARTDTQYF
TRBV6-5	-	TRBJ1-6	CASSSDRNSPLHF
TRBV29-1	-	TRBJ1-2	CSVEGGGGVYGYTF
TRBV5-4	-	TRBJ2-7	CASSLGSFSSYEQYF